What follows is one TCR beta chain and its context. Stated time point: after dendritic cell vaccination, including at tumor progression/relapse. Only patients with spare fresh-frozen tumor and over two years of follow-up were included. Before vaccination, two weeks after the third vaccination, and at progression, PBMC were collected. This entry is derived from a study of glioma-infiltrating T cells after dendritic cell vaccination. Background on the study: Samples are from glioblastoma patients in Phase I and II dendritic cell vaccine trials. At biweekly intervals, patients got three intradermal dendritic cell vaccine injections.

Sequencing used immunoSEQ multiplex PCR; TCRdb keeps in-frame clones, though not all of them. This sample has some 58,000 clones, with about 85% found just once. In germline, CDR1 is MNHEY, CDR2 SMNVEV (reference sequence). Trimming at V came to 6 bases and at J to 5 bases, leaving 5 bases not matched to a gene. This CDR3 is built from 13 residues. The receptor's source is a human donor with glioblastoma. The J gene is TRBJ2-3, the V gene TRBV27; 7 bases are shared with TRBD1. The material sequenced was blood, taken after dendritic cell vaccination. The CDR3 loop reads CASSMYRGDTQYF. For the CDR3, the DNA is TGTGCCAGCAGCATGTACAGGGGAGATACGCAGTATTTT.